A single sample is the source of the 23 T cell receptor beta chains below, sequenced in a study of spatial heterogeneity in lung cancer. Findings and limits, study-wide: Tumor mutation counts were tracked by expanded intratumoral alpha and beta TCR counts.

As for time point: sample taken at primary tumor resection. Each CDR3 protein is one row after TCRdb ran MiXCR on the 5' RACE reads. The repertoire includes about 29,000 distinct CDR3 sequences, about 7% of them detected once, and around 24% sits in the top ten. Antigens of these TCRs are unknown. The specimen was lung tumor tissue, collected at surgery. The receptors stem from a male donor with early-stage non-small cell lung cancer.

This clonotype was found many times. The rearrangement links TRBV6-5 to TRBJ2-1, with 8 nucleotides matching TRBD1. The CDR3 runs to 15 residues. V trimming: 2 bases; J trimming: 1 base; junction bases outside the gene matches: 1. Per the germline V gene, CDR1 is MNHEY and CDR2 is SVGAGI. The CDR3 sequence is CASSYGQGSYNEQFF. CDR3 nucleotide sequence: TGTGCCAGCAGTTACGGACAGGGATCCTACAATGAGCAGTTCTTC.

This clonotype showed up many times. The rearrangement uses TRBV11-1 and TRBJ1-6; 7 nucleotides line up with TRBD1. This CDR3 has 15 amino acids. Germline V gives CDR1 SGHAT, CDR2 FQDESV (reference sequence). Unmatched junction bases numbered 7, after V lost 3 bases and J lost 8 bases. CDR3 protein: CASSFDRVRDSPLHF. As DNA, the CDR3 is TGTGCCAGCAGCTTTGACAGGGTACGGGATTCACCCCTCCACTTT.

This clonotype was observed many times. The chain couples TRBV18 to TRBJ2-1; D unresolved. Germline V gene lookup returns CDR1 KGHSH and CDR2 LQKENI. With 6 bases removed from V and 2 bases from J, the gap between germline ends came to 14 bases. The CDR3 consists of 15 residues. CDR3 sequence (DNA): TGTGCCAGCTCCTCTAACGTGGGTGCCTACAATGAGCAGTTCTTC. It yields the protein CASSSNVGAYNEQFF.

This CDR3 reads CSAAGWERDYGYTF. The CDR3 DNA follows: TGCAGTGCCGCAGGGTGGGAGAGAGACTATGGCTACACCTTC. The chain carries TRBV20-1 and TRBJ1-2, with D possibly being TRBD1 (5 bases). Germline CDR1 DFQATT, CDR2 SNEGSKA (reference sequence). With 6 bases removed from V and 3 bases from J, the gap between germline ends came to 17 bases. The CDR3 is 14 residues long.

This clonotype was seen more than once but under ten times. This sequence joins TRBV5-1 and TRBJ1-3, with D uncertain. Germline CDR1 is SGHRS and CDR2 is YFSETQ. CDR3 length: 15 residues. V was trimmed by 4 bases and J by 0 bases, leaving 11 bases between them. The CDR3 DNA follows: TGCGCCAGCAGCACCAACCGGGACTCTGGAAACACCATATATTTT. Protein: CASSTNRDSGNTIYF.

Ten or more counts support this clonotype. This sequence joins TRBV5-1 and TRBJ2-1; 14 bases line up with TRBD2. The J segment lost 10 bases and the V segment lost 6 bases, leaving 6 bases of the junction unmatched. The germline CDR1 and CDR2 sequences are SGHRS and YFSETQ. The length of the CDR3 is 14 residues. The CDR3 region is CASMTSGGAWEQFF. Written as DNA, the CDR3 is TGCGCCAGCATGACTAGCGGGGGGGCCTGGGAGCAGTTCTTC.

At least ten counts were recorded for this clonotype. The chain uses TRBV5-1 and TRBJ2-3; the D gene is possibly TRBD2 (5 bases). The CDR3 consists of 16 residues. The germline CDR1 and CDR2 sequences are SGHRS and YFSETQ. Trimming took off 4 bases at V and 5 bases at J, with 20 bases between the two ends. CDR3 bases: TGCGCCAGCAGCCCAGCACCGGCCGGAGGAATAGATACGCAGTATTTT. Its protein is CASSPAPAGGIDTQYF.

This clonotype was seen ten or more times. V and J are TRBV6-5 and TRBJ1-1; D is unclear. CDR3 size: 14 residues. CDR1 is MNHEY, CDR2 SVGAGI, per germline. Trimming cost V 0 bases and J 5 bases, with 10 bases left between them. In nucleotides, the CDR3 is TGTGCCAGCAGTTACTCACGAGGGAGGACTGAAGCTTTCTTT. This sequence encodes CASSYSRGRTEAFF.

There are many counts of this clonotype. The gene calls are TRBV13 and TRBJ1-1, with D unresolved. This CDR3 is built from 15 residues. V was pared by 3 bases and J by 0 bases, with 11 bases between. The germline V gene encodes CDR1 PRHDT and CDR2 FYEKMQ (reference sequence). The CDR3 loop reads CASSLDGGMNTEAFF. The CDR3 DNA sequence: TGTGCCAGCAGCTTGGACGGCGGAATGAACACTGAAGCTTTCTTT.

This sequence joins TRBV7-9 and TRBJ2-6; D gene ambiguous. The germline V gene has CDR1 SEHNR and CDR2 FQNEAQ (reference sequence). CDR3 length equals 15 residues. V shed 4 bases and J shed 0 bases, with 7 bases lying between them. Here the CDR3 reads CASSSDFSGANVLTF. The CDR3 nucleotides read TGTGCCAGCAGCTCTGACTTCTCTGGGGCCAACGTCCTGACTTTC.

This clonotype has a count of ten or more. The chain combines TRBV2 with TRBJ1-1, with no clear D. There are 14 residues in the CDR3. Germline assignment: CDR1 SNHLY and CDR2 FYNNEI. V was trimmed by 6 bases and J by 1 base, leaving 12 bases between them. In nucleotides, the CDR3 is TGTGCCAGCAGACTTAACCACGAGAACACTGAAGCTTTCTTT. As protein: CASRLNHENTEAFF.

This clonotype was seen a few times. This sequence joins TRBV3-1 and TRBJ2-7; D ambiguous. CDR1 is LGHDT, CDR2 YNNKEL, per germline (reference sequence). CDR3 length: 11 amino acids. V was trimmed by 5 bases and J by 3 bases, leaving 5 bases between them. CDR3: CASSFNYEQYF. CDR3 coding DNA: TGTGCCAGCAGCTTCAACTACGAGCAGTACTTC.

The table lists this clonotype with many counts. CDR3 bases: TGTGCCAGCAGTTTGGGATTGGCGGGGGGCAGCTCCGGGGAGCTGTTTTTT. Protein product: CASSLGLAGGSSGELFF. The chain links TRBV28 to TRBJ2-2, with 8 bases aligning to TRBD2. There are 17 residues in the CDR3. Germline lookup yields CDR1 MDHEN and CDR2 SYDVKM. With V trimmed by 3 bases and J by 6 bases, 12 bases remained unmatched.

The genes are TRBV7-2 and TRBJ1-6; TRBD1 agrees at 8 bases. The V gene's germline CDR1 is SGHTA and CDR2 FQGNSA. The length of the CDR3 is 15 residues. The V and J ends lost 6 bases and 9 bases, in that order; junction bases with no gene match: 10. CDR3 sequence reads: CASSSETGVGSPLHF. CDR3 sequence (DNA): TGTGCCAGCAGTTCGGAGACAGGGGTCGGTTCACCCCTCCACTTT. The variable domain in full, with the rest retrieved from reference TRBV7-2 and TRBJ1-6, is GAGVSQSPSNKVTEKGKDVELRCDPISGHTALYWYRQSLGQGLEFLIYFQGNSAPDKSGLPSDRFSAERTGGSVSTLTIQRTQQEDSAVYLCASSSETGVGSPLHFGNGTRLTVT.

In its sample, this clonotype was seen many times. The chain carries TRBV27 and TRBJ2-3; D is uncertain. CDR1 MNHEY and CDR2 SMNVEV come from the germline V gene (reference sequence). CDR3 length equals 16 residues. The V end lost 4 bases, the J end lost 2 bases, and 16 bases lay between the germline ends. CDR3 in DNA: TGTGCCAGCAGTTCAATCGACTCCTCTATCACAGATACGCAGTATTTT. The encoded protein is CASSSIDSSITDTQYF.

This clonotype was found many times. V and J are TRBV28 and TRBJ2-7; 9 bases match TRBD1. The CDR3 spans 14 residues. The junction had 4 bases not matched to a gene; V was cut back by 5 bases and J by 2 bases. Germline-derived CDR1 and CDR2 are MDHEN and SYDVKM. The CDR3 nucleotides are TGTGCCAGCAGTCAATGGACAGGGGCCTACGAGCAGTACTTC. Amino acids: CASSQWTGAYEQYF.

V usage is TRBV7-2 and J usage is TRBJ1-1; a possible D gene is TRBD1 (6 bases). Germline assignment: CDR1 SGHTA and CDR2 FQGNSA. The V end lost 3 bases, the J end lost 3 bases, and 20 bases lay between the germline ends. CDR3 length: 17 amino acids. The CDR3 is CASSFSLSGDKDTEAFF. CDR3 in DNA: TGTGCCAGCAGCTTTAGCTTGTCAGGGGATAAGGACACTGAAGCTTTCTTT.

This clonotype has ten or more counts. The V call is TRBV5-1, the J call TRBJ1-5; tentatively, D is TRBD1 (5 bases). V was shortened by 0 bases and J by 2 bases, with 9 bases between the two germline ends. This CDR3 is built from 15 residues. CDR1 is SGHRS and CDR2 is YFSETQ in the germline V gene. DNA for the CDR3: TGCGCCAGCAGCTTGGTAGGGGCTGGCAATCAGCCCCAGCATTTT. Translated: CASSLVGAGNQPQHF.

This sequence joins TRBV20-1 and TRBJ1-1; D may be TRBD1 (5 bases). The ends were cut back, 2 bases at V and 1 base at J, with 8 bases in the middle. Germline V CDR1 and CDR2: DFQATT, SNEGSKA (reference sequence). The CDR3 spans 13 residues. The CDR3 here is CSARRQQNTEAFF. In DNA, the CDR3 is TGCAGTGCTAGAAGACAGCAGAACACTGAAGCTTTCTTT.

The sample holds many counts of this clonotype. The chain carries TRBV11-2 and TRBJ1-6; perhaps TRBD1 as D (6 bases). The V gene's germline CDR1 is SGHAT and CDR2 FQNNGV. The CDR3 extends over 15 amino acids. V was pared by 0 bases and J by 9 bases, with 12 bases between. The CDR3 is CASSLEGGAGSPLHF. The CDR3 DNA reads TGTGCCAGCAGCTTAGAGGGGGGGGCAGGTTCACCCCTCCACTTT.

This clonotype was recorded at least ten times. This sequence joins TRBV10-3 and TRBJ2-5, with TRBD1 as a possible D gene (6 bases). V was pared by 8 bases and J by 5 bases, with 15 bases between. This CDR3 comprises 13 residues. Germline lookup yields CDR1 ENHRY and CDR2 SYGVKD. CDR3 residues: CAIGRGIGETQYF. The CDR3 bases are TGTGCCATCGGCAGGGGCATAGGCGAGACCCAGTACTTC.

This clonotype was seen many times. The gene calls are TRBV7-9 and TRBJ1-1; no reliable D call. CDR1 and CDR2 (germline): SEHNR, FQNEAQ (reference sequence). Trimming stripped 1 base from V and 11 bases from J, with 17 bases between. This CDR3 contains 14 residues. The CDR3 region has the DNA TGTGCCAGCAGCTTAGGTAATATCGGACCGGGGGCTTTCTTT. Translation: CASSLGNIGPGAFF.

This clonotype was counted at least ten times. The rearrangement uses TRBV6-2 or TRBV6-3 and TRBJ2-7; 9 nucleotides match TRBD1. V lost 8 bases to trimming and J lost 5 bases; unmatched junction nucleotides: 10. CDR3 length equals 14 residues. Germline assignment: CDR1 MNHEY and CDR2 SVGEGT. This CDR3 is CASASGTGRNEQYF. The CDR3 DNA reads TGTGCCAGCGCCTCCGGGACAGGGCGAAACGAGCAGTACTTC.